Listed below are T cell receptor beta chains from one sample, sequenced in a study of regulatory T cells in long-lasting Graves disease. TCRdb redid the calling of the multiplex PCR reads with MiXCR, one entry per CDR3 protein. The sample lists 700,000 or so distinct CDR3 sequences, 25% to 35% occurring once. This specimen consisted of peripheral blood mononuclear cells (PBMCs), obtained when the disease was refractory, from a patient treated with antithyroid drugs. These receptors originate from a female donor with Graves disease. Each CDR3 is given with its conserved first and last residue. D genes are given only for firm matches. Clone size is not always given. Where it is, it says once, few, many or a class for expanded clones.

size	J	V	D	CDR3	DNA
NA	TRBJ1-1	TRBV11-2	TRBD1	CASSRGQGLTEAFF	TGTGCCAGCAGCCGGGGACAGGGGCTCACTGAAGCTTTCTTT
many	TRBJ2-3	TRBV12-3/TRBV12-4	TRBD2	CASSVLAGVDTQYF	TGTGCCAGCAGTGTACTAGCGGGAGTGGATACGCAGTATTTT
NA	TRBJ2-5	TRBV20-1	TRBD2	CSAIPLAGGGETQYF	TGCAGTGCTATCCCCCTAGCGGGAGGTGGGGAGACCCAGTACTTC
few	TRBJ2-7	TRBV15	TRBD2	CATSSGAGVGYEQYF	TGTGCCACCAGCAGCGGGGCGGGAGTGGGCTACGAGCAGTACTTC
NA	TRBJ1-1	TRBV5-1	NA	CASSLEGNVKAFF	TGCGCCAGCAGCTTGGAAGGGAATGTAAAAGCTTTCTTT
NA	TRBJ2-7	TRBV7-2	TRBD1	CASSSWALTGSTYEQYF	TGTGCCAGCAGCTCGTGGGCGCTGACAGGGAGCACCTACGAGCAGTACTTC
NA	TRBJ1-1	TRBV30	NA	CAWSPLNTEAFF	TGTGCCTGGAGTCCCCTGAACACTGAAGCTTTCTTT
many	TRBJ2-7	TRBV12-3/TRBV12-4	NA	CASSLGGRATYEQYF	TGTGCCAGCAGTTTAGGGGGCAGGGCAACCTACGAGCAGTACTTC
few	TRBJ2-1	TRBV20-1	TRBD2	CSAKGPGLVGFDEQFF	TGCAGTGCTAAGGGACCGGGACTAGTTGGTTTCGATGAGCAGTTCTTC
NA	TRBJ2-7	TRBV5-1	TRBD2	CASRAEVAGGRSYEQYF	TGCGCCAGCAGGGCTGAGGTGGCGGGAGGCCGCTCCTACGAGCAGTACTTC
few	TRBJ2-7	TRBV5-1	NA	CASSRHTSYEQYF	TGCGCCAGCAGCCGACATACCTCCTACGAGCAGTACTTC
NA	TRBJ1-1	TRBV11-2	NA	CASSLGPGRQNTEAFF	TGTGCCAGCAGCTTAGGGCCTGGACGGCAGAACACTGAAGCTTTCTTT
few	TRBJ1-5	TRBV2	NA	CASSEDRRAGQPQHF	TGTGCCAGCAGTGAAGACCGCAGGGCGGGTCAGCCCCAGCATTTT
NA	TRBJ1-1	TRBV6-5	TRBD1	CASSYSGQGWLYTEAFF	TGTGCCAGCAGTTACTCCGGACAGGGGTGGTTGTACACTGAAGCTTTCTTT
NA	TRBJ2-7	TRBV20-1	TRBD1	CSAIRDRSYEQYF	TGCAGTGCTATCCGGGACAGGTCCTACGAGCAGTACTTC
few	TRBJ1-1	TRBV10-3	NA	CAIRGQGNTEAFF	TGTGCCATCAGAGGACAAGGGAACACTGAAGCTTTCTTT
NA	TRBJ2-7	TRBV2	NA	CASRTDGSSYEQYF	TGTGCCAGCAGGACCGACGGGAGTAGCTACGAGCAGTACTTC
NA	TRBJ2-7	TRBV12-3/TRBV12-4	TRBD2	CASSPTSGTYEQYF	TGTGCCAGCAGTCCGACTAGCGGGACCTACGAGCAGTACTTC
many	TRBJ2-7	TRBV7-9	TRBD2	CASSPGRFSYEQYF	TGTGCCAGCAGCCCCGGGAGGTTTTCCTACGAGCAGTACTTC
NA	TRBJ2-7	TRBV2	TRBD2	CASRGHTSGPYEQYF	TGTGCCAGCAGGGGTCATACTAGCGGGCCCTACGAGCAGTACTTC
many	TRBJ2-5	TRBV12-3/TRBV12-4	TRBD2	CASTIPRGGREETQYF	TGTGCCAGCACCATCCCCCGGGGCGGGAGGGAAGAGACCCAGTACTTC